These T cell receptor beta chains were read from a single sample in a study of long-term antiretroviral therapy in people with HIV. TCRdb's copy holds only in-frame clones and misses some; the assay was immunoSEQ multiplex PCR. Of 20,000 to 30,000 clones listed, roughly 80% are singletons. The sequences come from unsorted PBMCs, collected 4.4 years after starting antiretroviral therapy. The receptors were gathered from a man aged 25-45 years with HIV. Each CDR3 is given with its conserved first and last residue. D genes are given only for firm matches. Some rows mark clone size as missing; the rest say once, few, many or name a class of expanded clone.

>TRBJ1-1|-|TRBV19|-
CASSIAGAGVTEAFF
TGTGCCAGTAGTATAGCCGGGGCAGGGGTAACTGAAGCTTTCTTT
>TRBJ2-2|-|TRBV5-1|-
CASSLGALPRTGTGELFF
TGCGCCAGCAGCTTGGGGGCCCTACCTCGGACGGGGACCGGGGAGCTGTTTTTT
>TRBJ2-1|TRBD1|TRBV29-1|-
CSVPGQGSNEQFF
TGCAGCGTCCCGGGACAGGGAAGCAATGAGCAGTTCTTC
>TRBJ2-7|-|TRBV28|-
CASSLGVVRHGLLREQYF
TGTGCCAGCAGTTTAGGCGTCGTTAGACACGGACTTTTGAGAGAGCAGTACTTC
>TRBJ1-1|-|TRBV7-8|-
CASSSGGNTEAFF
TGTGCCAGCAGCTCCGGGGGTAACACTGAAGCTTTCTTT
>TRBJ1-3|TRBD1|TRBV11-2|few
CASSLEGTGGNTIYF
TGTGCCAGCAGCTTAGAAGGGACAGGTGGAAACACCATATATTTT
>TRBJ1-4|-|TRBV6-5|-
CASSWTAENEKLFF
TGTGCCAGCAGCTGGACAGCGGAGAATGAAAAACTGTTTTTT
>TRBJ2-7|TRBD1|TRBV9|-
CASSVGQGPEQYF
TGTGCCAGCAGCGTGGGACAGGGACCCGAGCAGTACTTC
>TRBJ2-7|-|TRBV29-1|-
CSGLFSYEQYF
TGCTCCGGACTGTTTTCCTACGAGCAGTACTTC
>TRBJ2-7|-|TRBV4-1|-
CASSQGQPWPYEQYF
TGCGCCAGCAGCCAAGGTCAGCCTTGGCCCTACGAGCAGTACTTC
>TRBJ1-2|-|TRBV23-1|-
CARSTGNYGYTF
TGCGCCAGAAGTACAGGGAACTATGGCTACACCTTC
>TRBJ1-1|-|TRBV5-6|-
CASSFRLNWSKNTEAFF
TGTGCCAGCAGCTTTCGGCTCAACTGGTCGAAGAACACTGAAGCTTTCTTT
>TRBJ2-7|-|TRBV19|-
CASSAAGWDGFYEQYF
TGTGCCAGTAGTGCGGCAGGGTGGGATGGCTTCTACGAGCAGTACTTC
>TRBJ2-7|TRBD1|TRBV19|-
CASSIGQGSYEQYF
TGTGCCAGTAGTATAGGACAGGGTTCCTACGAGCAGTACTTC
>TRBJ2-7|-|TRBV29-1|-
CSVERTDYEQYF
TGCAGCGTTGAAAGGACAGACTACGAGCAGTACTTC
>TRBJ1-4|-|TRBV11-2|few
CASSLGMQGGKLFF
TGTGCCAGCAGCTTAGGGATGCAGGGTGGAAAACTGTTTTTT
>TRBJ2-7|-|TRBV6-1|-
CATLLEVDEYF
TGTGCCACCCTCTTGGAGGTAGATGAGTACTTC
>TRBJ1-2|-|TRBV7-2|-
CASSLAQGHQNYGYTF
TGTGCCAGCAGCTTAGCGCAGGGACATCAGAACTATGGCTACACCTTC
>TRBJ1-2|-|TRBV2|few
CASSPRTWNYGYTF
TGTGCCAGCAGTCCCCGGACGTGGAACTATGGCTACACCTTC
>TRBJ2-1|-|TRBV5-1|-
CASSWERYNEQFF
TGCGCCAGCAGCTGGGAGAGGTACAATGAGCAGTTCTTC
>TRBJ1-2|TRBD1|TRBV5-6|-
CASSRNRGEGYTF
TGTGCCAGCAGCCGAAACAGGGGGGAGGGCTACACCTTC
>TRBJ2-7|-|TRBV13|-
CASSSPGRSYEQYF
TGTGCCAGCAGCTCCCCCGGACGGAGCTACGAGCAGTACTTC
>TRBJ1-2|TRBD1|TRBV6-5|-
CASSLDRGRGYTF
TGTGCCAGCAGCCTTGACAGGGGTAGGGGCTACACCTTC
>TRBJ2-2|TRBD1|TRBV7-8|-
CASSFRTGPANTGELFF
TGTGCCAGCAGCTTCCGGACAGGGCCCGCGAACACCGGGGAGCTGTTTTTT
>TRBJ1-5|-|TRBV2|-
CASLGTGSPQHF
TGTGCCAGCCTCGGAACGGGATCTCCCCAGCATTTT
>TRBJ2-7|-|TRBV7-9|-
CASSSRRSYYEQYF
TGTGCCAGCAGCTCACGTCGGAGTTACTACGAGCAGTACTTC
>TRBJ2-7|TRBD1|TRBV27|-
CASSSAQGKQRYEQYF
TGTGCCAGCAGTTCCGCACAGGGGAAGCAGAGGTACGAGCAGTACTTC
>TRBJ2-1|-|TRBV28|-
CASSLGSSYNEQFF
TGTGCCAGCAGTTTGGGGAGCTCCTACAATGAGCAGTTCTTC
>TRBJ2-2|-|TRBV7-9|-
CASSLGALGRANTGELFF
TGTGCCAGCAGCTTAGGTGCCCTTGGGCGGGCCAACACCGGGGAGCTGTTTTTT
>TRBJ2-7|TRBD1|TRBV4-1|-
CASSPRTGGYEQYF
TGCGCCAGCAGCCCGAGGACAGGGGGCTACGAGCAGTACTTC
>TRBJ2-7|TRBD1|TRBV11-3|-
CASSLDRGYEQYF
TGTGCCAGCAGCCTAGACAGGGGGTACGAGCAGTACTTC
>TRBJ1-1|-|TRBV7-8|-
CASSLRRAENTEAFF
TGTGCCAGCAGCTTAAGGAGGGCCGAGAACACTGAAGCTTTCTTT
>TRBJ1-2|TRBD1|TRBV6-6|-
CASTKGTGGPTF
TGTGCCAGCACTAAGGGGACAGGGGGGCCCACCTTC
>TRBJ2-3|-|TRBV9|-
CASSPGPIDTQYF
TGTGCCAGCAGCCCGGGACCAATAGATACGCAGTATTTT
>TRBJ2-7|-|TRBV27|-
CASSLDGREQYF
TGTGCCAGCAGTTTAGATGGGAGGGAGCAGTACTTC
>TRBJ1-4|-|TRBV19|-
CASTTTGRGNEKLFF
TGTGCCAGTACTACTACAGGGAGGGGAAATGAAAAACTGTTTTTT
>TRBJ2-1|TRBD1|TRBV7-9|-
CAAGTGAVYEQFF
TGTGCCGCTGGGACAGGGGCGGTGTATGAGCAGTTCTTC
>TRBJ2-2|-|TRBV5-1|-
CASSLGGTNTGELFF
TGCGCCAGCAGCTTGGGGGGGACAAACACCGGGGAGCTGTTTTTT
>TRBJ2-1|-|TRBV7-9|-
CASSPPDYPNEQFF
TGTGCCAGCAGCCCTCCCGACTATCCCAATGAGCAGTTCTTC
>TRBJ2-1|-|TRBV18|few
CASSPLGHHNEQFF
TGTGCCAGCTCACCTTTAGGACACCACAATGAGCAGTTCTTC